This T cell receptor (beta chain) was retrieved from a study of OX40 agonist ivuxolimab in advanced cancers. As for the study in general: Prior therapy, whether anti-PD-1, anti-PD-L1 or anti-CTLA-4, was allowed, and roughly 44% had some.

Repertoires were generated with immunoSEQ multiplex PCR, while TCRdb's copy carries only in-frame clones and drops some. The data show about 35,000 clones, 65% to 80% seen once. Overall study findings and caveats: On average, CD8+ T cells showed a greater number of expanded clones than CD4+.

About this clone: Its antigen remains unidentified.

Germline trimming cut 5 bases from V and 13 bases from J; bases unmatched to any gene: 13. Germline loops: CDR1 MDHEN, CDR2 SYDVKM. The CDR3 is 14 residues long. V usage is TRBV28 and J usage is TRBJ1-4; 7 bases align to TRBD1. The sequencing here drew on CD4+ or CD8+ T cells sorted from blood, taken in a trial of the OX40 agonist ivuxolimab. The TCR comes from an adult with an advanced solid tumor such as melanoma, head and neck, liver or kidney cancer. The CDR3 sequence is CASSVRDKGALLFF. CDR3 bases: TGTGCCAGCAGTGTCCGGGACAAGGGGGCACTACTGTTTTTT.